Below, 11 T cell receptor beta chains from the same sample are listed, as sequenced in a study of T cell repertoires in cytomegalovirus infection (dated by TCRdb to the late 2010s). For sequencing, an Illumina HiSeq 1500 was employed. TCRdb trimmed the raw reads at Q25, called clones with MiXCR and kept productive beta chains. When rows share a CDR3 protein, they turn into one entry using the most common DNA and genes. Counted in this sample were roughly 500,000 distinct CDR3 sequences; approximately 10% of them appeared once. The ten largest make up more than 8.5% of the sample. The sample taken for sequencing was PBMCs. All receptors derive from a human donor in good health (CMV status not recorded). Some clones in this sample may be carry-over from other donors' samples.

V is TRBV20-1 and J is TRBJ1-2; D unresolved. The CDR3 loop spans 12 amino acids. From germline, CDR1 is DFQATT and CDR2 SNEGSKA (reference sequence). V shed 3 bases and J shed 4 bases, with 9 bases lying between them. In DNA, the CDR3 is TGCAGTGCTAGCGGGAGGATCTATGGCTACACCTTC. It specifies CSASGRIYGYTF.

This clonotype was counted ten times or more. The V gene is TRBV2, the J gene TRBJ2-4, with D unclear. CDR1 SNHLY and CDR2 FYNNEI come from the germline V gene. The CDR3 runs to 17 residues. V dropped 1 base and J dropped 0 bases, with 13 bases sitting between them. The CDR3 spells CASSEGVELLAKNIQYF. The CDR3 DNA reads as TGTGCCAGCAGTGAAGGTGTGGAGTTACTAGCCAAAAACATTCAGTACTTC.

This clonotype appeared many times. The V call is TRBV7-8, the J call TRBJ1-5; 8 bases match TRBD1. The germline V gene has CDR1 SGHVS and CDR2 FQNEAQ. Trimming removed 4 bases from V and 4 bases from J; junction bases left unmatched: 9. The CDR3 length is 16 residues. CDR3 nucleotide sequence: TGTGCCAGCAGCTCTACAGGACAGGGCTTAAATCAGCCCCAGCATTTT. It translates to CASSSTGQGLNQPQHF.

Of note for this clonotype: A much larger clone is a single base away; this may be a read error. In DNA form, the CDR3 reads TGTGCCAGCAGTGGCGGGACTAGCAGGGGCTCAGGGGACAATGAGCAGTTCTTC. As protein: CASSGGTSRGSGDNEQFF. V usage is TRBV6-8 and J usage is TRBJ2-1; TRBD2 aligns across 9 bases. The junction had 16 bases not matched to a gene; V was cut back by 5 bases and J by 5 bases. From germline, CDR1 is MNHGY and CDR2 SAAAGT. The CDR3 extends over 18 amino acids.

This clonotype was detected many times. The rearrangement joins TRBV12-3 or TRBV12-4 to TRBJ1-2; D is unclear. The CDR3 covers 16 residues. V was trimmed by 7 bases and J by 0 bases, leaving 18 bases between them. CDR3 sequence (DNA): TGTGCCAGCAAAGGGTTAAGCCGGACCCCTAACTATGGCTACACCTTC. It translates to CASKGLSRTPNYGYTF.

In this sample, this clonotype turned up many times. The chain recombines TRBV12-3 or TRBV12-4 with TRBJ2-5; TRBD2 agrees at 7 bases. This CDR3 is built from 15 residues. The ends lost 3 bases at V and 3 bases at J; junction bases unmatched: 7. The CDR3: CASSLGLAVKETQYF. In nucleotides, the CDR3 is TGTGCCAGCAGTTTGGGTCTAGCGGTGAAAGAGACCCAGTACTTC.

This clonotype was picked up many times. The rearrangement uses TRBV11-2 and TRBJ1-4; possibly TRBD1 for D (6 bases). Deletions cut 5 bases from V and 7 bases from J, with 14 bases between. The CDR3 contains 14 residues. Germline CDR1 reads SGHAT; CDR2 reads FQNNGV. CDR3 sequence reads: CASSVQGGGEKLFF. In nucleotides, the CDR3 is TGTGCCAGCAGCGTACAGGGAGGTGGTGAAAAACTGTTTTTT.

J is TRBJ1-2 and V is TRBV28; D gene ambiguous. The CDR3 runs 12 residues. Trimming removed 7 bases at V and 3 bases at J, with 9 bases between. Germline V gene data show CDR1 as MDHEN and CDR2 as SYDVKM. CDR3 nucleotides: TGTGCCAGCACCCGGGGTGACTATGGCTACACCTTC. Translated: CASTRGDYGYTF.

This chain uses TRBV9 with TRBJ2-1, with D perhaps TRBD1 or TRBD2 (5 bases each). Germline CDR1 and CDR2: SGDLS and YYNGEE. With 3 bases removed from V and 10 bases from J, the gap between germline ends came to 17 bases. The CDR3 runs to 14 residues. CDR3 residues: CASSGHPGRREQFF. The DNA of the CDR3 is TGTGCCAGCAGCGGTCACCCAGGGCGGAGGGAGCAGTTCTTC. Together with reference TRBV9 and TRBJ2-1, the CDR3 gives the full variable domain: DSGVTQTPKHLITATGQRVTLRCSPRSGDLSVYWYQQSLDQGLQFLIQYYNGEERAKGNILERFSAQQFPDLHSELNLSSLELGDSALYFCASSGHPGRREQFFGPGTRLTVL.

This clonotype was seen ten or more times. The chain is built from TRBV12-3 or TRBV12-4 and TRBJ1-2; D not resolved. V gave up 8 bases and J gave up 8 bases, with 18 bases separating them. This CDR3 is 13 amino acids long. The CDR3 nucleotides are TGTGCCAGCCTTGACTCCCCTATGATGGGCTACACCTTC. Protein sequence: CASLDSPMMGYTF.

Ten or more counts support this clonotype. This CDR3 reads CATKTGTQETQYF. The CDR3 bases are TGTGCCACCAAAACAGGGACCCAAGAGACCCAGTACTTC. The V gene is TRBV28, the J gene TRBJ2-5; possibly TRBD1 for D (6 bases). CDR3 size: 13 residues. Germline CDR1 and CDR2: MDHEN and SYDVKM. V dropped 10 bases and J dropped 1 base, with 13 bases sitting between them. The full variable domain, its missing parts supplied by reference TRBV28 and TRBJ2-5, is DVKVTQSSRYLVKRTGEKVFLECVQDMDHENMFWYRQDPGLGLRLIYFSYDVKMKEKGDIPEGYSVSREKKERFSLILESASTNQTSMYLCATKTGTQETQYFGPGTRLLVL.